The clone carrying this T cell receptor (beta chain) was recorded at least ten times. Library construction involved attaching unique molecular identifiers to individual cDNA molecules, which allowed quantitative, reproducible TCR counting. Each CDR3 protein gets one entry after TCRdb re-called the RACE reads with MiXCR. The sample shows roughly 88,000 distinct CDR3 sequences, roughly 8.8% of them seen only once. The data are from a study of human T cells and chemical hapten exposure. Study summary: Donors were sensitized with 2% DPC on the upper inner arm.

This CDR3 has 17 amino acids. V shed 6 bases, J shed 1 base, and the junction held 7 bases outside the gene matches. Germline V gene sequence: CDR1 MNHEY, CDR2 SVGEGT. Noted time point: pre-sensitization, week 0. Treatment here: therapeutic diphenylcyclopropenone sensitization with weekly scalp DPC. Prior to application of each patch test, blood was drawn. This clonotype was obtained from a woman aged 40 to 50 with alopecia areata. Some clones in this sample may be carry-over from other donors' samples. Source: whole blood, taken in connection with sensitization to the hapten diphenylcyclopropenone (DPC). The chain links TRBV6-2 or TRBV6-3 to TRBJ2-2, with TRBD2 matching over 11 bases. The CDR3 bases are TGTGCCAGCAGCCCACTAGCGGGGGTATGGAACACCGGGGAGCTGTTTTTT. Translation: CASSPLAGVWNTGELFF.